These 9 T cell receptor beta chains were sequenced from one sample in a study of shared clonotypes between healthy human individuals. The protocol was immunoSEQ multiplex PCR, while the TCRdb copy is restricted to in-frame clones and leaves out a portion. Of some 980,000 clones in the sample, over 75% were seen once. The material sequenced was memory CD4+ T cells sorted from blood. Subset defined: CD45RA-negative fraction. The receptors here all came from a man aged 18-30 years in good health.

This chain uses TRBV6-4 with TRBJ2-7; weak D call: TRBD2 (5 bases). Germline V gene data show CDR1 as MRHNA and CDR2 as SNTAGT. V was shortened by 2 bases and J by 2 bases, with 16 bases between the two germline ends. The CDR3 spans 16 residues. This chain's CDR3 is CASSDSPRTGPYEQYF. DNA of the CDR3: TGTGCCAGCAGTGACAGCCCCCGGACTGGACCCTACGAGCAGTACTTC.

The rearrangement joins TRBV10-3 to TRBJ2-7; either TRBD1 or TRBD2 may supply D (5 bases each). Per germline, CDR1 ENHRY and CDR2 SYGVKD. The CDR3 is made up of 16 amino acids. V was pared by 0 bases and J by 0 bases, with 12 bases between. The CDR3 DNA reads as TGTGCCATCAGTGAGTCGAGGGGCTTCAGCTCCTACGAGCAGTACTTC. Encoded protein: CAISESRGFSSYEQYF.

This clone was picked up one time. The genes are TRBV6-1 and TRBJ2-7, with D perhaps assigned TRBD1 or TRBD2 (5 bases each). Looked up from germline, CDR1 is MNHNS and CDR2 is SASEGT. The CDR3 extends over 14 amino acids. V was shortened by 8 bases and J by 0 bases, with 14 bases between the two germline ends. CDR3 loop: CASYDGTHSYEQYF. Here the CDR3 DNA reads TGTGCCAGCTACGACGGGACCCACTCCTACGAGCAGTACTTC.

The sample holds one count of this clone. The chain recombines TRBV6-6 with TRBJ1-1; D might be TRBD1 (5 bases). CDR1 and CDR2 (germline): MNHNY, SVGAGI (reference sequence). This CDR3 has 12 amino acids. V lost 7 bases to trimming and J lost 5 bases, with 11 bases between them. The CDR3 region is CASNGARTEAFF. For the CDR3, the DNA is TGTGCCAGCAATGGGGCTCGGACTGAAGCTTTCTTT.

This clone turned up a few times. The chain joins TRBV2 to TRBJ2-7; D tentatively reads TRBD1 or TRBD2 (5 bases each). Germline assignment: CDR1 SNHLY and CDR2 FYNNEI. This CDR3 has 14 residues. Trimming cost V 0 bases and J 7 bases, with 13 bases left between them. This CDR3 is CASSEALQAGEQYF. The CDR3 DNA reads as TGTGCCAGCAGTGAAGCTTTACAGGCGGGTGAGCAGTACTTC.

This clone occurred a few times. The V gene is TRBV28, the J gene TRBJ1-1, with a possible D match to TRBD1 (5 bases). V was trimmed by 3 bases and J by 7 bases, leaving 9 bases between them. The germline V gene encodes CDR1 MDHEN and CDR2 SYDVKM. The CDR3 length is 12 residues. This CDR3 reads CASSLGQLEAFF. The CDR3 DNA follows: TGTGCCAGCAGTTTGGGGCAGCTTGAAGCTTTCTTT. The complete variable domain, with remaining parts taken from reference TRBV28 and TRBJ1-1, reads DVKVTQSSRYLVKRTGEKVFLECVQDMDHENMFWYRQDPGLGLRLIYFSYDVKMKEKGDIPEGYSVSREKKERFSLILESASTNQTSMYLCASSLGQLEAFFGQGTRLTVV.

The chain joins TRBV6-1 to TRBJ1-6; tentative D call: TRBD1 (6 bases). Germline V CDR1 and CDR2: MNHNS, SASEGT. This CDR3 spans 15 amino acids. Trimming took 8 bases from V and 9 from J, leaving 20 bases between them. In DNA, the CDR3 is TGTGCCAGCTACCAGAGGGGGGGTACCCTTTCACCCCTCCACTTT. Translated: CASYQRGGTLSPLHF.

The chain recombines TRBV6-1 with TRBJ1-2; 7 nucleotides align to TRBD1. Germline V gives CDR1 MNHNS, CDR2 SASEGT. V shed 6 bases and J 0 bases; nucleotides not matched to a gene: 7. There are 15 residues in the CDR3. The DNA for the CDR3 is TGTGCCAGCAGGGAGGACAGGACCTCTAACTATGGCTACACCTTC. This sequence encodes CASREDRTSNYGYTF.

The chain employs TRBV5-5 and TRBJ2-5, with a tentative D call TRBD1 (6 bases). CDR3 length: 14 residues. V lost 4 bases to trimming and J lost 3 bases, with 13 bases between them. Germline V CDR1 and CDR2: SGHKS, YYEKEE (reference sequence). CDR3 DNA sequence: TGTGCCAGCAGCCTTTTGGACAGCAAAGAGACCCAGTACTTC. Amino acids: CASSLLDSKETQYF.